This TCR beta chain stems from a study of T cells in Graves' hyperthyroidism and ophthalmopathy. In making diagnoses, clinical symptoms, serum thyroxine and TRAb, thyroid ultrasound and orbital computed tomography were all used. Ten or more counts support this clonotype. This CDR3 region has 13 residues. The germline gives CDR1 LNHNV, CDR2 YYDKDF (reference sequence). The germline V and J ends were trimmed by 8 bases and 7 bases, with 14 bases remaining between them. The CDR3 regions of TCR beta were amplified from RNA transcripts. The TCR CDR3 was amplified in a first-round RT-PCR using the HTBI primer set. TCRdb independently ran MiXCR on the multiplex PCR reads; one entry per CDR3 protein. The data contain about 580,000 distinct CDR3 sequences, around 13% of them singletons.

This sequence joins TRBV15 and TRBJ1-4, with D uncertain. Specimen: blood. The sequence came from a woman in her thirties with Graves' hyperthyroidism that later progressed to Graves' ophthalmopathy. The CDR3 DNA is TGTGCCACCCGAGGCCAAGGCGGTGAAAAACTGTTTTTT. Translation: CATRGQGGEKLFF.